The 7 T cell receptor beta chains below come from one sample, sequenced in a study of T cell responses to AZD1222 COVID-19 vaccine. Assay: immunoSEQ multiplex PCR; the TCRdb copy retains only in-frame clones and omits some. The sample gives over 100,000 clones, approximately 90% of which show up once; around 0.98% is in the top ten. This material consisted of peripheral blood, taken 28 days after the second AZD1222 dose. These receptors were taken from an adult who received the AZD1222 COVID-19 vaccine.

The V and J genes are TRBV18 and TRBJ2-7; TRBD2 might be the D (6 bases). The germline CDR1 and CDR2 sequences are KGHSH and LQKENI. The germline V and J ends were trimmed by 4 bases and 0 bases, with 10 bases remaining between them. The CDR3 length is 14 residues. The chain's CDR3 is CASSRRAASYEQYF. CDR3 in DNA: TGTGCCAGCTCACGGAGGGCCGCCTCCTACGAGCAGTACTTC.

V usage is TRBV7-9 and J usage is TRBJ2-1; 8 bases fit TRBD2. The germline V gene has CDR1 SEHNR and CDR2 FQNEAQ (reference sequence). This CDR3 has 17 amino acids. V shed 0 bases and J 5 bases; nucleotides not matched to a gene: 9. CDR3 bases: TGTGCCAGCAGCTTAGCGCGGGCTAGCGGGTACCACAATGAGCAGTTCTTC. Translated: CASSLARASGYHNEQFF.

The CDR3 region has the DNA TGTGCCAGCAGCAAAGGGACTAGCGGGAGTGGTTATTATTCCTACAATGAGCAGTTCTTC. Translation gives CASSKGTSGSGYYSYNEQFF. This chain connects TRBV5-4 to TRBJ2-1; the match to TRBD2 covers 14 bases. This CDR3 is built from 20 residues. The ends lost 4 bases at V and 1 base at J; junction bases unmatched: 13. The V gene's germline CDR1 is SGHNT and CDR2 YYREEE (reference sequence).

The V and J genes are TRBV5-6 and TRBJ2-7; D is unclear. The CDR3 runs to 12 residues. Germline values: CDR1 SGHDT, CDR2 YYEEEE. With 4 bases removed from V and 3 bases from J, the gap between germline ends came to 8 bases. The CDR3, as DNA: TGTGCCAGCAGCCCCGGCGGCTACGAGCAGTACTTC. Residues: CASSPGGYEQYF.

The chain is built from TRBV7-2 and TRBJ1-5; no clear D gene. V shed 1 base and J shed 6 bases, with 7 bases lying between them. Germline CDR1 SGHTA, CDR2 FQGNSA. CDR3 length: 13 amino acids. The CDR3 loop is CASSLGLTQPQHF. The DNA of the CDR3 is TGTGCCAGCAGCTTAGGGTTGACTCAGCCCCAGCATTTT.

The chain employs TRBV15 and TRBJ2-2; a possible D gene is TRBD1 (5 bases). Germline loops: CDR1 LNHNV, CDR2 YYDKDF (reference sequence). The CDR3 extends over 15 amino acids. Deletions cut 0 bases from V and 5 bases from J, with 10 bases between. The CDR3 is CATSRDHRRTGELFF. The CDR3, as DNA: TGTGCCACCAGCAGAGATCACAGGCGGACCGGGGAGCTGTTTTTT.

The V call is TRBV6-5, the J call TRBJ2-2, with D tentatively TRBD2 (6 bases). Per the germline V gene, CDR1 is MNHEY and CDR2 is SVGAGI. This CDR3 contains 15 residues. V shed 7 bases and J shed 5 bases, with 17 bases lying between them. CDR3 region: CASNRRQAGTGELFF. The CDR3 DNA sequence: TGTGCCAGCAATCGGAGGCAGGCGGGAACCGGGGAGCTGTTTTTT.